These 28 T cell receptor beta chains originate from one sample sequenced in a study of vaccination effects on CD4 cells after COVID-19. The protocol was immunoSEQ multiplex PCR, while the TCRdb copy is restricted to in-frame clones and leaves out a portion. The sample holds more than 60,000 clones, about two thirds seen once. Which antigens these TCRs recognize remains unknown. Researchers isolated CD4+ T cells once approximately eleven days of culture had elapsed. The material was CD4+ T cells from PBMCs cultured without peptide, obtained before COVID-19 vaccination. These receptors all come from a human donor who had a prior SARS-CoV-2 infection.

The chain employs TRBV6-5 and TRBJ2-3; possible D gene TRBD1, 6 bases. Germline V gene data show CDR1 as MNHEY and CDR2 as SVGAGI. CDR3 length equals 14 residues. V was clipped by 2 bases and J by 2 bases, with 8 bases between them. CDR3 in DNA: TGTGCCAGCAGTTACAACAGGGTCACAGATACGCAGTATTTT. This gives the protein CASSYNRVTDTQYF.

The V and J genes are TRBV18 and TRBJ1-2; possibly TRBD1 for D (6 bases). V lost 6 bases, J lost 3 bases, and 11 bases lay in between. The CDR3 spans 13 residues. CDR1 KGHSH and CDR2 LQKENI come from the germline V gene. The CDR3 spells CASSGRGDYGYTF. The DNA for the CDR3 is TGTGCCAGCTCCGGCAGGGGAGACTATGGCTACACCTTC. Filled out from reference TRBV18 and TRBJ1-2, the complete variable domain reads NAGVMQNPRHLVRRRGQEARLRCSPMKGHSHVYWYRQLPEEGLKFMVYLQKENIIDESGMPKERFSAEFPKEGPSILRIQQVVRGDSAAYFCASSGRGDYGYTFGSGTRLTVV.

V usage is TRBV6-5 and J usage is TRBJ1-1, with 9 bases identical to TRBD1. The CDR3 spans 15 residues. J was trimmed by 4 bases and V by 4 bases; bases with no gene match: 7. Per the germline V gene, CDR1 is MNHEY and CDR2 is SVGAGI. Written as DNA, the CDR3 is TGTGCCAGCAGTTTCAACCGGGACAGGGTCACTGAAGCTTTCTTT. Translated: CASSFNRDRVTEAFF.

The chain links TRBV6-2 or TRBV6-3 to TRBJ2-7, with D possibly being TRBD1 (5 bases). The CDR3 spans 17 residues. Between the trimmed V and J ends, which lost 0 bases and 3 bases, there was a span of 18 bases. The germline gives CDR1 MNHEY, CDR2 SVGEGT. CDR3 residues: CASSYSKGAQVSYEQYF. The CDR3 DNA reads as TGTGCCAGCAGTTACTCGAAAGGTGCACAGGTCAGCTACGAGCAGTACTTC.

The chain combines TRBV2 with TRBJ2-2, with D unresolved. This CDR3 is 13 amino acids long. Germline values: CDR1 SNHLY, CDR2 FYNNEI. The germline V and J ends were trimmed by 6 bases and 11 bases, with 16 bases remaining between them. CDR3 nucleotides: TGTGCCAGCAGAGTTTCCGGGCCAGGCGAGCTGTTTTTT. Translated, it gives CASRVSGPGELFF.

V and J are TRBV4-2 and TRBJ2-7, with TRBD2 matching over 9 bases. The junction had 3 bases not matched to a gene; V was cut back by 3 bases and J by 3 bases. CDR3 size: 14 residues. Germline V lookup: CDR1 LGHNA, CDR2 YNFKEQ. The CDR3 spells CASSHSGSYYEQYF. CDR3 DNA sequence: TGTGCCAGCAGCCATAGCGGGAGCTACTACGAGCAGTACTTC.

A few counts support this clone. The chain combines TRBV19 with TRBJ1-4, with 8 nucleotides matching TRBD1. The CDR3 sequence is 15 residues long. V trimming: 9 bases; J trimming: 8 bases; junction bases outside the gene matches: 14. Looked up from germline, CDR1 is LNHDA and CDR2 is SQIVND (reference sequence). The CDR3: CARKRSQGAQEKLFF. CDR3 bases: TGTGCCAGAAAAAGAAGCCAGGGGGCGCAAGAAAAACTGTTTTTT.

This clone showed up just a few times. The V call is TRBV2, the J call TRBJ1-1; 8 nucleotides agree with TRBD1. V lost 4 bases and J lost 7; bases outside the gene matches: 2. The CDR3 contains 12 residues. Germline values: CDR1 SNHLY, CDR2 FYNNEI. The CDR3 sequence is CASSAGGLEAFF. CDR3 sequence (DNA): TGTGCCAGCAGTGCAGGGGGCCTTGAAGCTTTCTTT.

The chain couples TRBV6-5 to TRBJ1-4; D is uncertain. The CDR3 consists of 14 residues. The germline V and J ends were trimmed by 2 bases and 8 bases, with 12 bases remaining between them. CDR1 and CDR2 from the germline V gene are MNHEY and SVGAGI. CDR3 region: CASSYDPGNEKLFF. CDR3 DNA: TGTGCCAGCAGTTACGATCCTGGGAACGAAAAACTGTTTTTT.

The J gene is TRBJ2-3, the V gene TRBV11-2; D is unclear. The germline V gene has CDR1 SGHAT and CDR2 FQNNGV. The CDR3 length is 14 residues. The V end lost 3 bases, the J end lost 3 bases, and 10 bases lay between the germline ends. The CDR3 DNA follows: TGTGCCAGCAGCTTTTCGGCAAATACAGATACGCAGTATTTT. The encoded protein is CASSFSANTDTQYF.

In nucleotides, the CDR3 is TGTGCCTGGAGTGCATACCCCCGGAGGCGGGAGCTCGCCGGGGAGCTGTTTTTT. Amino acids: CAWSAYPRRRELAGELFF. The rearrangement links TRBV30 to TRBJ2-2, with TRBD2 matching 7 bases. Germline CDR1 GTSNPN, CDR2 SVGIG (reference sequence). J gave up 6 bases and V 1 base, and 17 bases lay outside the gene matches. This CDR3 comprises 18 residues.

The CDR3 protein is CASSLARGSPNGYTF. CDR3 DNA sequence: TGTGCCAGCAGCTTAGCGCGAGGCAGTCCCAATGGCTACACCTTC. The chain recombines TRBV7-8 with TRBJ1-2; D not certain. From germline, CDR1 is SGHVS and CDR2 FQNEAQ. Trimming took 0 bases from V and 6 from J, leaving 14 bases between them. The CDR3 is made up of 15 amino acids. The full variable domain, with the rest looked up from reference TRBV7-8 and TRBJ1-2, is GAGVSQSPRYKVAKRGQDVALRCDPISGHVSLFWYQQALGQGPEFLTYFQNEAQLDKSGLPSDRFFAERPEGSVSTLKIQRTQQEDSAVYLCASSLARGSPNGYTFGSGTRLTVV.

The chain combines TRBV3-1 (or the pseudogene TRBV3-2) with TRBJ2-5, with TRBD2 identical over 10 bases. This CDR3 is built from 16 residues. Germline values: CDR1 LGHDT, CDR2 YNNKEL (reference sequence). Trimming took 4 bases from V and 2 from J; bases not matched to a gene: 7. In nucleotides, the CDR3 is TGTGCCAGCAGCCTTCTTAGCGGGGGGCCACAAGAGACCCAGTACTTC. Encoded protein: CASSLLSGGPQETQYF.

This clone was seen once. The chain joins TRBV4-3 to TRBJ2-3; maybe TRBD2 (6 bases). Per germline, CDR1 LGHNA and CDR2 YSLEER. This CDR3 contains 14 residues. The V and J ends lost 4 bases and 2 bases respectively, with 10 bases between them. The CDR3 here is CASSLGLPTDTQYF. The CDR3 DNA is TGCGCCAGCAGCCTGGGACTGCCCACAGATACGCAGTATTTT.

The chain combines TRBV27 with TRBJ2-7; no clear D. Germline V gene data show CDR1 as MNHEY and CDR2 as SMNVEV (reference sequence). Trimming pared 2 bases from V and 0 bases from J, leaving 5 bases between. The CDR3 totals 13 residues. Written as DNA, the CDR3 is TGTGCCAGCAGTTTAAGGGTCTCCTACGAGCAGTACTTC. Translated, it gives CASSLRVSYEQYF.

The CDR3 DNA reads as TGTGCCAGCAGCGCAGTAATGGGTAGCGGGGGGAAGGGCACAGATACGCAGTATTTT. It specifies CASSAVMGSGGKGTDTQYF. This chain uses TRBV2 with TRBJ2-3; 10 bases fit TRBD2. The germline CDR1 and CDR2 sequences are SNHLY and FYNNEI. This CDR3 is 19 amino acids long. The V gene end was trimmed by 6 bases and the J gene end by 1 base; junction bases not matched to a gene: 16. Full variable domain (missing parts from reference TRBV2 and TRBJ2-3): EPEVTQTPSHQVTQMGQEVILRCVPISNHLYFYWYRQILGQKVEFLVSFYNNEISEKSEIFDDQFSVERPDGSNFTLKIRSTKLEDSAMYFCASSAVMGSGGKGTDTQYFGPGTRLTVL.

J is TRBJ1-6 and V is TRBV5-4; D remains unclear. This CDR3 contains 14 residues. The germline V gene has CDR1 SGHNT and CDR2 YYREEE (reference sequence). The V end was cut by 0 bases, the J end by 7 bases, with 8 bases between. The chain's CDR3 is CASSLGMQNSPLHF. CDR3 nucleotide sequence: TGTGCCAGCAGCTTGGGTATGCAGAATTCACCCCTCCACTTT.

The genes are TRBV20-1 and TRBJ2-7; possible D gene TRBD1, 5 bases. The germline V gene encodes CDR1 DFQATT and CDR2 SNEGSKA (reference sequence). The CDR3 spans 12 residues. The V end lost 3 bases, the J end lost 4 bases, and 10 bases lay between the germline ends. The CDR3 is CSASATAYEQYF. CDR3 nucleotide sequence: TGCAGTGCTAGTGCGACAGCTTACGAGCAGTACTTC.

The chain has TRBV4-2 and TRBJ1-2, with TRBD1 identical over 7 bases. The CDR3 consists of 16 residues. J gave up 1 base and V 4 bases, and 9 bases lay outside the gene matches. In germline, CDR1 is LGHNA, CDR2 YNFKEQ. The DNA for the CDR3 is TGTGCCAGCAGCCCGGGGACAGCTTCCATTAACTATGGCTACACCTTC. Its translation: CASSPGTASINYGYTF.

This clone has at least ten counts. The CDR3 here is CASKETGTGYTF. The CDR3 DNA follows: TGTGCCAGCAAGGAGACAGGGACTGGCTACACCTTC. The chain is built from TRBV6-5 and TRBJ1-2, with 7 bases lining up with TRBD1. Per germline, CDR1 MNHEY and CDR2 SVGAGI. The CDR3 spans 12 residues. Trimming cost V 7 bases and J 7 bases; bases outside gene matches: 6.

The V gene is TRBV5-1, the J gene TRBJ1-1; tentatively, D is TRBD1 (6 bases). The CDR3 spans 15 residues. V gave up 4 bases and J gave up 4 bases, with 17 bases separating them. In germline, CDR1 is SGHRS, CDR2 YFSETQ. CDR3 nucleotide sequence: TGCGCCAGCAGCCCGGCCCCGGGGGGGGCCACTGAAGCTTTCTTT. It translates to CASSPAPGGATEAFF.

The CDR3 region is CSVVVDRLAGELFF. The CDR3 DNA sequence: TGCAGCGTTGTGGTTGATCGACTAGCCGGGGAGCTGTTTTTT. The chain has TRBV29-1 and TRBJ2-2, with D perhaps TRBD2 (6 bases). The V end lost 4 bases, the J end lost 6 bases, and 15 bases lay between the germline ends. In germline, CDR1 is SQVTM, CDR2 ANQGSEA. The CDR3 contains 14 residues.

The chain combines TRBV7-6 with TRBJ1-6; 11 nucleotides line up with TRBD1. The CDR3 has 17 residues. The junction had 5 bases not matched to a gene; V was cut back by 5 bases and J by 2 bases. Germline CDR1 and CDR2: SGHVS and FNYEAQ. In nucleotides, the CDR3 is TGTGCCAGCAGCAAAAGGACAGGGGGCGCCTATAATTCACCCCTCCACTTT. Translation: CASSKRTGGAYNSPLHF.

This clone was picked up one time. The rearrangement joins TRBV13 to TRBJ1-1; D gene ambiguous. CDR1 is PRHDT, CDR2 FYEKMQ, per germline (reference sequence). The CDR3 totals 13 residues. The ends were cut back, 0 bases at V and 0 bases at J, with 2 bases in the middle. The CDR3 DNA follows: TGTGCCAGCAGCTTAGGGGTGAACACTGAAGCTTTCTTT. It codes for CASSLGVNTEAFF.

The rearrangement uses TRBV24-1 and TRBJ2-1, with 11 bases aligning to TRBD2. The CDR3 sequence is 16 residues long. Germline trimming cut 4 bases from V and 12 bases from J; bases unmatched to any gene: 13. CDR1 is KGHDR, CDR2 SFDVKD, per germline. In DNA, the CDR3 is TGTGCCACCAGTGACCCCATAGCGGGAGGGCCCTTCCGGCAGTTCTTC. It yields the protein CATSDPIAGGPFRQFF.

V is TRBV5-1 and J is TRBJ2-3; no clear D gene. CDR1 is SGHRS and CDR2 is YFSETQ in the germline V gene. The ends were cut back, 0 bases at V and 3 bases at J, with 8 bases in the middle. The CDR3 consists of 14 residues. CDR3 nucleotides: TGCGCCAGCAGCTTGGGTGCGATAACAGATACGCAGTATTTT. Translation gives CASSLGAITDTQYF.

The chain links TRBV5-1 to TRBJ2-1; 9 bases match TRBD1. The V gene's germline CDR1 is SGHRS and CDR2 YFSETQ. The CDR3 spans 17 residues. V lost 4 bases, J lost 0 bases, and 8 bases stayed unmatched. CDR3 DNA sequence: TGCGCCAGCAGCGGAAACAGGGGGCCGTTCTCCTACAATGAGCAGTTCTTC. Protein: CASSGNRGPFSYNEQFF.

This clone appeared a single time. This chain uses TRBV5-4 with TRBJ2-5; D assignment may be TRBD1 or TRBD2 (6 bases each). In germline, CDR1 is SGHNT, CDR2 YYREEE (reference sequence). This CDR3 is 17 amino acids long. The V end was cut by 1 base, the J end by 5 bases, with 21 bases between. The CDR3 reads CASSLNPFRGRQETQYF. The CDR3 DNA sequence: TGTGCCAGCAGCTTGAATCCTTTTCGGGGGCGTCAGGAGACCCAGTACTTC.